A selection of T cell receptor beta chains follows, all from one sample in a study of cytomegalovirus exposure and HLA in healthy donors. Here immunoSEQ multiplex PCR was the method, and the copy in TCRdb shows in-frame clones only, minus some. The sample contains tens of thousands of clones, 60% to 80% of which appear only once. Source material: PBMCs. Receptor source: a woman aged 40 to 50 in good health and CMV-seropositive. The CDR3 runs from the conserved cysteine through the conserved F or W. Fields, in order: D gene, clone size, V gene, J gene, CDR3 DNA, CDR3 protein. D genes are given only for firm matches. Part of the rows lack a size; the others show once, few, many or a class for expanded clones.

NA,NA,TRBV6-6,TRBJ2-2,TGTAACACGTGGGAGGGACAAACCGGGGAGCTGTTTTTT,CNTWEGQTGELFF
TRBD2,NA,TRBV9,TRBJ2-5,TGTGCCAGCAGCGTAGTAGGGACTAGCGGGAGATCGGAGACCCAGTACTTC,CASSVVGTSGRSETQYF
TRBD2,NA,TRBV5-1,TRBJ2-1,TGCGCCAGCAGCTTGGAGGGGACTAGCGGGAGGTTTGAGCAGTTCTTC,CASSLEGTSGRFEQFF
TRBD1,NA,TRBV4-1,TRBJ2-7,TGCGCCAGCAGCCACCCCACCGGACAGGGGGCCCTATACGAGCAGTACTTC,CASSHPTGQGALYEQYF
TRBD2,NA,TRBV2,TRBJ2-1,TGTGCCAGCCGGGGGCAGCGGGAGATTGGGAATGAGCAGTTCTTC,CASRGQREIGNEQFF
NA,NA,TRBV2,TRBJ1-2,TGTGCCAGCAGCCAGCTGAGACGGCGAGCAGGGGAGGGCTACACCTTC,CASSQLRRRAGEGYTF
TRBD2,NA,TRBV5-1,TRBJ2-3,TGCGCCAGCAGCTTGGGTGGGACTAGCGGTACAGATACGCAGTATTTT,CASSLGGTSGTDTQYF
TRBD1,NA,TRBV18,TRBJ1-1,TGTGCCAGCTCAGAAGGACAGGGTCGAACTGAAGCTTTCTTT,CASSEGQGRTEAFF
NA,NA,TRBV7-6,TRBJ2-6,TGTGCCAGCAGCTTAGTGGTTCGGGGTCTCTCTGGGGCCAACGTCCTGACTTTC,CASSLVVRGLSGANVLTF
TRBD2,once,TRBV9,TRBJ2-7,TGTGCCAGCACCCGCCGGGGTAGCGGGGGTTACGAGCAGTACTTC,CASTRRGSGGYEQYF
NA,NA,TRBV27,TRBJ2-7,TGTGCCAGCAGTTCCGGACACTCTCCAATTTACGAGCAGTACTTC,CASSSGHSPIYEQYF
NA,NA,TRBV6-1,TRBJ2-1,TGTGCCAGCAGTGCCCAGGGTTACAATGAGCAGTTCTTC,CASSAQGYNEQFF
NA,few,TRBV29-1,TRBJ1-2,TGCAGCGTTGAAAACGATTACAGGGTATCTGGCTACACCTTC,CSVENDYRVSGYTF
TRBD2,NA,TRBV2,TRBJ2-3,TGTGCCAGCAGGGAGGGACTAGCGGGGGGCACAGATACGCAGTATTTT,CASREGLAGGTDTQYF
NA,NA,TRBV2,TRBJ2-7,TGTGCCAGCGGGACAACCTACGAGCAGTACTTC,CASGTTYEQYF
NA,NA,TRBV7-8,TRBJ2-7,TGTGCCAGCCTACAATTCGAGGGCCCCTACGAGCAGTACTTC,CASLQFEGPYEQYF
NA,NA,TRBV27,TRBJ2-1,TGTGCCAGCAGTCTAGGACGGGAATATGAGCAGTTCTTC,CASSLGREYEQFF
NA,NA,TRBV7-8,TRBJ2-2,TGTGCCAGCAGATTGGGGGGAGTTACCGGGGAGCTGTTTTTT,CASRLGGVTGELFF
NA,NA,TRBV5-4,TRBJ1-6,TGTGCCAGCAGCTTGGGGGGGGTATCCTATAATTCACCCCTCCACTTT,CASSLGGVSYNSPLHF
TRBD1,NA,TRBV5-1,TRBJ2-1,TGCGCCAGCAGCTTTGGACAGGGGACTCATGAGCAGTTCTTC,CASSFGQGTHEQFF
NA,NA,TRBV19,TRBJ2-7,TGTGCCAGTAGTAGAGGCACAGGGATCTACGAGCAGTACTTC,CASSRGTGIYEQYF
NA,NA,TRBV4-1,TRBJ2-5,TGCGCCAGCAGCCAAGGTGGGGGGGAGACCCAGTACTTC,CASSQGGGETQYF
NA,once,TRBV5-1,TRBJ1-2,TGCGCCAGCAGTGACGGACAGATAGGCTATGGCTACACCTTC,CASSDGQIGYGYTF
NA,NA,TRBV6-5,TRBJ1-1,TGTGCCAGCAGTTACGGCTCGTGGGGGCGGAGAACTGAAGCTTTCTTT,CASSYGSWGRRTEAFF
NA,NA,TRBV18,TRBJ1-2,TGTGCCAGCTCACCACCGACTGAGAGCTATGGCTACACCTTC,CASSPPTESYGYTF
NA,few,TRBV7-9,TRBJ1-3,TGTGCCAGCAGCCCTGCATCAGAGTTACTACTGGAAACACCCACCATATATTTT,CASSPASELLLETPTIYF
NA,NA,TRBV28,TRBJ1-2,TGTGCCAGCAGAGTGGGGGGGAGTGGTGGCTACACCTTC,CASRVGGSGGYTF